These 14 T cell receptor beta chains were all obtained from the same sample, sequenced in a study of CD8+CD57+ T cells in acquired aplastic anemia. Researchers used genomic DNA as the template to profile TCR beta VDJ and CDR3. In TCRdb, the reads were re-called with MiXCR into one record per CDR3 protein. The data show around 190,000 distinct CDR3 sequences, with roughly half seen just once and about 15% held by the top ten. Sequencing was carried out using sorted CD4+, CD8+, or CD8+CD57+ T cells (not recorded which) from PBMCs. These receptors were obtained from a human donor in good health, serving as a control.

The V gene is TRBV10-3, the J gene TRBJ1-3; TRBD1 might be the D (5 bases). The germline gives CDR1 ENHRY, CDR2 SYGVKD. This CDR3 spans 15 amino acids. V dropped 10 bases and J dropped 0 bases, with 16 bases sitting between them. The CDR3 is CASNPQGLSGNTIYF. Here the CDR3 DNA reads TGTGCCAGCAATCCCCAGGGTCTCTCTGGAAACACCATATATTTT.

This chain connects TRBV7-9 to TRBJ2-7; perhaps TRBD2 as D (5 bases). CDR1 and CDR2 (germline): SEHNR, FQNEAQ (reference sequence). The CDR3 sequence is 14 residues long. V lost 5 bases to trimming and J lost 7 bases, with 18 bases between them. The CDR3 is CASSQAATSYEQYF. CDR3 nucleotide sequence: TGTGCCAGCAGCCAAGCGGCGACTTCTTATGAGCAGTACTTC. Full variable domain (outside the CDR3, taken from reference TRBV7-9 and TRBJ2-7): DTGVSQNPRHKITKRGQNVTFRCDPISEHNRLYWYRQTLGQGPEFLTYFQNEAQLEKSRLLSDRFSAERPKGSFSTLEIQRTEQGDSAMYLCASSQAATSYEQYFGPGTRLTVT.

This sequence joins TRBV9 and TRBJ2-2, with 15 bases lining up with TRBD2. Losses at the gene ends were 4 bases for V and 7 bases for J; bases not matched to a gene: 5. Germline V gene data show CDR1 as SGDLS and CDR2 as YYNGEE. CDR3 length: 16 amino acids. CDR3 residues: CASSPGTSGGFGELFF. The CDR3 nucleotides are TGTGCCAGCAGCCCGGGGACTAGCGGGGGGTTCGGGGAGCTGTTTTTT.

This clonotype was observed many times. The rearrangement uses TRBV19 and TRBJ2-7; 11 nucleotides agree with TRBD1. CDR1 and CDR2 (germline): LNHDA, SQIVND (reference sequence). Germline trimming cut 6 bases from V and 0 bases from J; bases unmatched to any gene: 7. This CDR3 contains 16 residues. This chain's CDR3 is CASRMDGQGASYEQYF. In DNA form, the CDR3 reads TGTGCCAGTAGAATGGATGGACAGGGGGCCTCCTACGAGCAGTACTTC.

This clonotype has ten or more counts. J is TRBJ1-2 and V is TRBV6-2 or TRBV6-3; a possible D gene is TRBD1 (5 bases). This CDR3 contains 16 residues. Germline CDR1 reads MNHEY; CDR2 reads SVGEGT. V gave up 0 bases and J gave up 8 bases, with 19 bases separating them. The DNA of the CDR3 is TGTGCCAGCAGTTACTCGATCCGGGGCCAGGGAGAGGGCTACACCTTC. Residues: CASSYSIRGQGEGYTF.

V gene TRBV7-9 combines with J gene TRBJ1-2; no firm D call. CDR3 length: 15 residues. The germline CDR1 and CDR2 sequences are SEHNR and FQNEAQ (reference sequence). V was pared by 1 base and J by 8 bases, with 17 bases between. CDR3 sequence reads: CASSLEGHGEWGYTF. The CDR3 DNA sequence: TGTGCCAGCAGCTTAGAGGGCCATGGAGAATGGGGCTACACCTTC. Based on the CDR3 plus reference TRBV7-9 and TRBJ1-2, the full variable domain is DTGVSQNPRHKITKRGQNVTFRCDPISEHNRLYWYRQTLGQGPEFLTYFQNEAQLEKSRLLSDRFSAERPKGSFSTLEIQRTEQGDSAMYLCASSLEGHGEWGYTFGSGTRLTVV.

This chain uses TRBV2 with TRBJ2-5; TRBD2 matches 7 bases. The CDR3 loop spans 16 amino acids. Germline V gene lookup returns CDR1 SNHLY and CDR2 FYNNEI. Trimming removed 3 bases from V and 4 bases from J; junction bases left unmatched: 11. The CDR3 DNA reads as TGTGCCAGCAGTGATGGGTACGGGGGGAATGGAGAGACCCAGTACTTC. It is translated as CASSDGYGGNGETQYF.

The rearrangement uses TRBV19 and TRBJ2-5; 11 nucleotides agree with TRBD1. CDR3 length: 15 residues. Germline trimming cut 1 base from V and 4 bases from J; bases unmatched to any gene: 2. In germline, CDR1 is LNHDA, CDR2 SQIVND (reference sequence). CDR3: CASSIGTGGAETQYF. In DNA, the CDR3 is TGTGCCAGTAGTATAGGGACAGGGGGCGCAGAGACCCAGTACTTC.

This clonotype was detected a few times. The chain recombines TRBV18 with TRBJ1-4; maybe TRBD1 (6 bases). This CDR3 comprises 15 residues. CDR1 KGHSH and CDR2 LQKENI come from the germline V gene. The V end lost 3 bases, the J end lost 7 bases, and 15 bases lay between the germline ends. The CDR3 nucleotides read TGTGCCAGCTCACCGGGCCAGGGGAGAGGTGAAAAACTGTTTTTT. Its protein is CASSPGQGRGEKLFF. The whole variable domain, filled in from reference TRBV18 and TRBJ1-4, reads NAGVMQNPRHLVRRRGQEARLRCSPMKGHSHVYWYRQLPEEGLKFMVYLQKENIIDESGMPKERFSAEFPKEGPSILRIQQVVRGDSAAYFCASSPGQGRGEKLFFGSGTQLSVL.

A remark on this clonotype: The junction does not match germline at one end; this may be a read error. V and J are TRBV20-1 and TRBJ2-3, with 10 nucleotides matching TRBD1. The CDR3 covers 17 residues. From germline, CDR1 is DFQATT and CDR2 SNEGSKA (reference sequence). The CDR3 bases are TGCAGTGCTAGAGAGAGTGCGGGACAGGGGAGCACAGAAACGCAGTATTTT. Translated: CSARESAGQGSTETQYF.

This sequence joins TRBV10-1 and TRBJ2-1, with no clear D. The CDR3 spans 10 residues. Germline V gives CDR1 WNHNN, CDR2 SYGVQD (reference sequence). Trimming took 4 bases from V and 8 from J, leaving 3 bases between them. The CDR3 DNA reads TGCGCCAGCAGTGGAGATGAGCAGTTCTTC. Translating it yields CASSGDEQFF.

On this clonotype: The CDR3 end shows no conserved phenylalanine or tryptophan, and so a read error is likely. The DNA is omitted, as the CDR3 cannot be located on it reliably, and the CDR3 follows TCRdb's listing. The V gene is TRBV7-4, the J gene TRBJ2-5. Germline V gene sequence: CDR1 SGHVT, CDR2 SQSDAQ. The CDR3 numbers 8 amino acids, ends counted. The CDR3 is CASSLESN.

As regards this clonotype: A junction end diverges from the germline sequence, so it may reflect a read error. The V gene is TRBV10-3, the J gene TRBJ1-2; D possibly corresponds to TRBD1 (5 bases). Per germline, CDR1 ENHRY and CDR2 SYGVKD. This CDR3 is 12 amino acids long. CDR3: CAISGTGGGFAF. CDR3 bases: TGTGCCATCAGCGGGACGGGGGGTGGCTTCGCCTTC.

This clonotype was found many times. V is TRBV20-1 and J is TRBJ1-5; D gene uncertain. In germline, CDR1 is DFQATT, CDR2 SNEGSKA (reference sequence). CDR3 length: 13 amino acids. V lost 4 bases and J lost 2, with 9 bases in between. CDR3 in amino acids: CSANSAGNQPQHF. The CDR3 DNA reads TGCAGTGCTAACTCCGCGGGCAATCAGCCCCAGCATTTT.